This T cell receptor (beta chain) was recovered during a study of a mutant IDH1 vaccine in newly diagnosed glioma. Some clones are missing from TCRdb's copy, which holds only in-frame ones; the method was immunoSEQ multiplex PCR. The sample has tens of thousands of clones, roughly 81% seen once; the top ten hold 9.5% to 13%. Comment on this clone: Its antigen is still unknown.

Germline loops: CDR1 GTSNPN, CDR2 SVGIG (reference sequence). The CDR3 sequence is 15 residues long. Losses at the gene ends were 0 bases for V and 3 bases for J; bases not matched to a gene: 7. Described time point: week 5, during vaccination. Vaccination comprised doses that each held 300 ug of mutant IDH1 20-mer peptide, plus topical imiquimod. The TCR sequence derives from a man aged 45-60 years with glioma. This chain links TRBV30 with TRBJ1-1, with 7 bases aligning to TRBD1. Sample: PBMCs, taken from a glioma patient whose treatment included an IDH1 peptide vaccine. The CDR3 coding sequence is TGTGCCTGGAGTGTACAGGGGCCGAGGGACACTGAAGCTTTCTTT. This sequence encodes CAWSVQGPRDTEAFF.